Listed below are T cell receptor beta chains from one sample, sequenced in a study of T cell responses to AZD1222 COVID-19 vaccine. Measured with immunoSEQ multiplex PCR; TCRdb has only the in-frame clones, and not every one. Of some 120,000 clones in the sample, around nine tenths were seen once. The sample here was peripheral blood, taken on day 0 of AZD1222 vaccination. The receptors originated from an adult in good health. Both conserved end residues are part of each CDR3. Fields, in order: CDR3 length, D gene, clone size, V gene, J gene, CDR3 DNA, CDR3 protein. D genes are given only for firm matches. A row's size may be missing; if present it is once, few, many or a size class.

cdr3_length: 16
d_call: .
clone_size: few
v_call: TRBV30
j_call: TRBJ2-7
cdr3_nt: TGTGCCTGGAGTGTAAGGAGGACAAACAGCTCCTACGAGCAGTACTTC
cdr3_aa: CAWSVRRTNSSYEQYF

cdr3_length: 13
d_call: .
clone_size: .
v_call: TRBV6-5
j_call: TRBJ2-5
cdr3_nt: TGTGCCAGCAGTTACGGCCCTCAAGAGACCCAGTACTTC
cdr3_aa: CASSYGPQETQYF

cdr3_length: 14
d_call: .
clone_size: .
v_call: TRBV7-6
j_call: TRBJ2-1
cdr3_nt: TGTGCCAGCAGCTTGAGGGAGTCTAATAATGAGCAGTTCTTC
cdr3_aa: CASSLRESNNEQFF

cdr3_length: 12
d_call: .
clone_size: once
v_call: TRBV6-5
j_call: TRBJ2-7
cdr3_nt: TGTGCCAGCAGTCAGGGTGGCTACGAGCAGTACTTC
cdr3_aa: CASSQGGYEQYF

cdr3_length: 13
d_call: TRBD1
clone_size: .
v_call: TRBV24-1
j_call: TRBJ1-2
cdr3_nt: TGTGCCACCAGTGAGACAGGGAGGTATGGCTACACCTTC
cdr3_aa: CATSETGRYGYTF

cdr3_length: 15
d_call: .
clone_size: .
v_call: TRBV19
j_call: TRBJ2-5
cdr3_nt: TGTGCCAGTAGTAGAACAGGGAACACTCAAGAGACCCAGTACTTC
cdr3_aa: CASSRTGNTQETQYF

cdr3_length: 14
d_call: .
clone_size: .
v_call: TRBV7-3
j_call: TRBJ2-3
cdr3_nt: TGTGCCAGCAGCTTAACGGTTGCGGCAGATACGCAGTATTTT
cdr3_aa: CASSLTVAADTQYF

cdr3_length: 16
d_call: TRBD1
clone_size: .
v_call: TRBV5-1
j_call: TRBJ2-7
cdr3_nt: TGCGCCAGCAGGATTGGGACAGTAGCTAATTCCTACGAGCAGTACTTC
cdr3_aa: CASRIGTVANSYEQYF

cdr3_length: 13
d_call: .
clone_size: once
v_call: TRBV12-3/TRBV12-4
j_call: TRBJ2-7
cdr3_nt: TGTGCCAGCAGTTCCGGGATGATCTACGAGCAGTACTTC
cdr3_aa: CASSSGMIYEQYF

cdr3_length: 15
d_call: .
clone_size: .
v_call: TRBV9
j_call: TRBJ1-2
cdr3_nt: TGTGCCAGCAGCCCCCAGGGGCAGGGAGACTATGGCTACACCTTC
cdr3_aa: CASSPQGQGDYGYTF

cdr3_length: 11
d_call: .
clone_size: .
v_call: TRBV10-3
j_call: TRBJ1-1
cdr3_nt: TGTGCCATCAGTGATGACACTGAAGCTTTCTTT
cdr3_aa: CAISDDTEAFF

cdr3_length: 11
d_call: .
clone_size: .
v_call: TRBV7-9
j_call: TRBJ2-7
cdr3_nt: TGTGCCAGCAGCTTAACGGCCGAGCAGTACTTC
cdr3_aa: CASSLTAEQYF

cdr3_length: 15
d_call: .
clone_size: .
v_call: TRBV3-1/TRBV3-2
j_call: TRBJ1-1
cdr3_nt: TGTGCCAGCAGCCAAGCGGAAGTCCTGGGTCGAACAGCTTTCTTT
cdr3_aa: CASSQAEVLGRTAFF

cdr3_length: 15
d_call: TRBD2
clone_size: .
v_call: TRBV27
j_call: TRBJ2-7
cdr3_nt: TGTGCCAGCAGTTTATCGATACTAGCGGCCTACGAGCAGTACTTC
cdr3_aa: CASSLSILAAYEQYF

cdr3_length: 14
d_call: .
clone_size: .
v_call: TRBV29-1
j_call: TRBJ1-1
cdr3_nt: TGCAGCGCCGAGACGAGCAGGGTACGCACTGAAGCTTTCTTT
cdr3_aa: CSAETSRVRTEAFF

cdr3_length: 13
d_call: .
clone_size: few
v_call: TRBV7-9
j_call: TRBJ2-7
cdr3_nt: TGTGCCAGCAGCGCGACAGTTTCCTACGAGCAGTACTTC
cdr3_aa: CASSATVSYEQYF

cdr3_length: 14
d_call: .
clone_size: .
v_call: TRBV6-5
j_call: TRBJ1-4
cdr3_nt: TGTGCCAGCAGTTACGACCTGAATAGGGAAAAACTGTTTTTT
cdr3_aa: CASSYDLNREKLFF

cdr3_length: 17
d_call: TRBD1
clone_size: .
v_call: TRBV4-1
j_call: TRBJ1-6
cdr3_nt: TGCGCCAGCAGCCAAGAGAGCAGGACAGGGGGGAATTCACCCCTCCACTTT
cdr3_aa: CASSQESRTGGNSPLHF

cdr3_length: 15
d_call: .
clone_size: .
v_call: TRBV9
j_call: TRBJ2-7
cdr3_nt: TGTGCCAGCAGCGTGTCCCCAGGGCCGTCCTACGAGCAGTACTTC
cdr3_aa: CASSVSPGPSYEQYF

cdr3_length: 15
d_call: .
clone_size: .
v_call: TRBV6-5
j_call: TRBJ1-5
cdr3_nt: TGTGCCAGCAGTTACTTCCGGACAGACAATCAGCCCCAGCATTTT
cdr3_aa: CASSYFRTDNQPQHF

cdr3_length: 16
d_call: TRBD2
clone_size: .
v_call: TRBV18
j_call: TRBJ2-1
cdr3_nt: TGTGCCAGCTCAACGTTTGGACTAGCGGACCCCAATGAGCAGTTCTTC
cdr3_aa: CASSTFGLADPNEQFF

cdr3_length: 15
d_call: .
clone_size: .
v_call: TRBV11-2
j_call: TRBJ1-1
cdr3_nt: TGTGCCAGCATCCCAAGCGGAGCGGCGGGCACTGAAGCTTTCTTT
cdr3_aa: CASIPSGAAGTEAFF

cdr3_length: 13
d_call: .
clone_size: .
v_call: TRBV7-2
j_call: TRBJ1-2
cdr3_nt: TGTGCCAGCAGCTTAAGAGCAGTGGAAGGCTACACCTTC
cdr3_aa: CASSLRAVEGYTF

cdr3_length: 14
d_call: TRBD1
clone_size: .
v_call: TRBV7-2
j_call: TRBJ2-7
cdr3_nt: TGTGCCAGCAGCTCTACAGGGGGCGCGGGAGAGCAGTACTTC
cdr3_aa: CASSSTGGAGEQYF

cdr3_length: 14
d_call: .
clone_size: .
v_call: TRBV24-1
j_call: TRBJ1-5
cdr3_nt: TGTGCCACCAGTGATTGGCAGGGAAATCAGCCCCAGCATTTT
cdr3_aa: CATSDWQGNQPQHF

cdr3_length: 14
d_call: .
clone_size: .
v_call: TRBV5-4
j_call: TRBJ1-1
cdr3_nt: TGTGCCAGCAGCTTGGGGAGCCTGAAGACTGAAGCTTTCTTT
cdr3_aa: CASSLGSLKTEAFF

cdr3_length: 16
d_call: TRBD1
clone_size: .
v_call: TRBV15
j_call: TRBJ1-1
cdr3_nt: TGTGCCACCAGCAGAGCGGGACAGGGGGCTTCCCGATCGTCTTTCTTT
cdr3_aa: CATSRAGQGASRSSFF

cdr3_length: 13
d_call: .
clone_size: .
v_call: TRBV2
j_call: TRBJ1-1
cdr3_nt: TGTGCCAGCAGTGGACAGCGGGGAACTGAAGCTTTCTTT
cdr3_aa: CASSGQRGTEAFF

cdr3_length: 14
d_call: .
clone_size: .
v_call: TRBV3-1/TRBV3-2
j_call: TRBJ2-7
cdr3_nt: TGTGCCAGCAGCCAAGAGCGGCAGGGGAGCGAGCAGTACTTC
cdr3_aa: CASSQERQGSEQYF

cdr3_length: 13
d_call: .
clone_size: .
v_call: TRBV12-3/TRBV12-4
j_call: TRBJ1-1
cdr3_nt: TGTGCCAGCAGCCCCACGGGGAGCACTGAAGCTTTCTTT
cdr3_aa: CASSPTGSTEAFF

cdr3_length: 15
d_call: .
clone_size: .
v_call: TRBV5-1
j_call: TRBJ1-1
cdr3_nt: TGCGCCAGCAGCTTGGCCGGGGGGCTTAACACTGAAGCTTTCTTT
cdr3_aa: CASSLAGGLNTEAFF

cdr3_length: 13
d_call: .
clone_size: .
v_call: TRBV15
j_call: TRBJ1-3
cdr3_nt: TGTGCCACCAGCAGAGATAAAGGAAACACCATATATTTT
cdr3_aa: CATSRDKGNTIYF

cdr3_length: 15
d_call: TRBD2
clone_size: .
v_call: TRBV5-4
j_call: TRBJ2-1
cdr3_nt: TGTGCCAGCAGCTTACCGGGGGGAGGTTACAATGAGCAGTTCTTC
cdr3_aa: CASSLPGGGYNEQFF

cdr3_length: 15
d_call: .
clone_size: .
v_call: TRBV5-1
j_call: TRBJ2-3
cdr3_nt: TGCGCCAGCAGCGGAAGGGGCGCTAGCACAGATACGCAGTATTTT
cdr3_aa: CASSGRGASTDTQYF

cdr3_length: 13
d_call: TRBD1
clone_size: .
v_call: TRBV24-1
j_call: TRBJ1-1
cdr3_nt: TGTGCCACCAGGAAGACAGGGGGAACTGAAGCTTTCTTT
cdr3_aa: CATRKTGGTEAFF

cdr3_length: 13
d_call: TRBD1
clone_size: .
v_call: TRBV6-5
j_call: TRBJ2-7
cdr3_nt: TGTGCCAGCAGAATCGACAGGGCCTACGAGCAGTACTTC
cdr3_aa: CASRIDRAYEQYF

cdr3_length: 15
d_call: TRBD2
clone_size: .
v_call: TRBV28
j_call: TRBJ2-3
cdr3_nt: TGTGCCAGCAGTCACGGGGGGGCGGGCCCAGATACGCAGTATTTT
cdr3_aa: CASSHGGAGPDTQYF

cdr3_length: 14
d_call: TRBD1
clone_size: .
v_call: TRBV5-1
j_call: TRBJ1-2
cdr3_nt: TGCGCCAGCAGCCCGGGACAGGCTAACTATGGCTACACCTTC
cdr3_aa: CASSPGQANYGYTF

cdr3_length: 14
d_call: TRBD2
clone_size: .
v_call: TRBV11-2
j_call: TRBJ2-7
cdr3_nt: TGTGCCAGCAGCTTAGACGGGGGGGCCTACGAGCAGTACTTC
cdr3_aa: CASSLDGGAYEQYF

cdr3_length: 13
d_call: .
clone_size: .
v_call: TRBV6-4
j_call: TRBJ1-5
cdr3_nt: TGTGCCAGCAGTCCTCAGGAGAATCAGCCCCAGCATTTT
cdr3_aa: CASSPQENQPQHF

cdr3_length: 13
d_call: .
clone_size: .
v_call: TRBV15
j_call: TRBJ2-2
cdr3_nt: TGTGCCACCAGCAGAGATACGGACCGGGAGCTGTTTTTT
cdr3_aa: CATSRDTDRELFF

cdr3_length: 21
d_call: TRBD1
clone_size: .
v_call: TRBV3-1/TRBV3-2
j_call: TRBJ1-6
cdr3_nt: TGTGCCAGCAGCCAAGAGTTCCCGGGACAGGGGACCCGCTCCTATAATTCACCCCTCCACTTT
cdr3_aa: CASSQEFPGQGTRSYNSPLHF

cdr3_length: 15
d_call: .
clone_size: .
v_call: TRBV7-8
j_call: TRBJ2-7
cdr3_nt: TGTGCCAGCAGCTTGTTAACAGGGCTAGTCTCCGAGCAGTACTTC
cdr3_aa: CASSLLTGLVSEQYF

cdr3_length: 15
d_call: .
clone_size: .
v_call: TRBV28
j_call: TRBJ1-6
cdr3_nt: TGTGCCAGCAGGACCCCTGCCTACTATAATTCACCCCTCCACTTT
cdr3_aa: CASRTPAYYNSPLHF